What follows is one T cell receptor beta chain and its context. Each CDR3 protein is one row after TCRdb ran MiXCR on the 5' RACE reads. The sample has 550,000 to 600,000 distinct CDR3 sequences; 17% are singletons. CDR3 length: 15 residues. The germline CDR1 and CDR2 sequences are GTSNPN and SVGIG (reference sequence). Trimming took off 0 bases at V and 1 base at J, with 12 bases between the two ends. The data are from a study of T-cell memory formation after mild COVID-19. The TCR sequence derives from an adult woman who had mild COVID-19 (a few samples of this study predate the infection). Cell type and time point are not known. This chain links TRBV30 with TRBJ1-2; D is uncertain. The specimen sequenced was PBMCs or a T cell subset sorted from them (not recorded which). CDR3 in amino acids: CAWSVQRVDNYGYTF. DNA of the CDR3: TGTGCCTGGAGTGTACAAAGGGTCGATAACTATGGCTACACCTTC. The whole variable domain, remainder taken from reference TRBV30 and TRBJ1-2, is SQTIHQWPATLVQPVGSPLSLECTVEGTSNPNLYWYRQAAGRGLQLLFYSVGIGQISSEVPQNLSASRPQDRQFILSSKKLLLSDSGFYLCAWSVQRVDNYGYTFGSGTRLTVV.